This T cell receptor beta chain was observed in a study of T cell responses to AZD1222 COVID-19 vaccine. Overall study results and limits: The study identified only five to seven AZD1222 recipients as seropositive at baseline. Spike was spanned by vaccine-associated CD4 TCRs, which were dominant at 160-218 and 743-854. Nearly half of spike-specific TCRs reportedly target unmutated variant regions.

With respect to this clone: Antigen specificity is unknown.

Per the germline V gene, CDR1 is MDHEN and CDR2 is SYDVKM. The V segment lost 6 bases and the J segment 3 bases; nucleotides outside the gene matches: 7. The CDR3 is 15 amino acids. Produced via immunoSEQ multiplex PCR; TCRdb's table is partial and in-frame only. The sample records about 56,000 clones, approximately 85% being singletons. The gene calls are TRBV28 and TRBJ2-7; 11 nucleotides agree with TRBD2. The sequence was collected from an adult in good health. The sample here was peripheral blood, taken on day 0 of AZD1222 vaccination. CDR3 sequence (DNA): TGTGCCAGCAGCCGACTAGCGGGGTTTGGCTACGAGCAGTACTTC. Translated, it gives CASSRLAGFGYEQYF.